This T cell receptor beta chain emerged from a study of regulatory T cells in long-lasting Graves disease. Broader study findings: Small sample size may have lowered accuracy.

Arm-PCR of CDR3 regions with iRepertoire HTBI primers generated TCR beta libraries. TCRdb reanalysed the multiplex PCR reads using MiXCR and keeps one entry per CDR3 protein. The data hold 500,000 or so distinct CDR3 sequences, with 14% observed a single time. Regarding time point: newly diagnosed GD, antithyroid drugs for less than 3 months. From PBMCs, RNA was extracted and then used to make the TCR library. The authors drew patients from an endocrinology department in Xi'an, China. About this clonotype: Its antigen is undetermined.

These data also featured in a second study, about T cells in Graves' hyperthyroidism and ophthalmopathy. Per that study: Patients aged 18 to 65 with hyperthyroidism were newly diagnosed, with duration under 2 months.

The source material was peripheral blood mononuclear cells (PBMCs), sampled at new diagnosis, from a patient treated with antithyroid drugs. This TCR was recovered from a woman aged 45-65 years with Graves disease.

The CDR3 DNA sequence: TGCGCCAGCAGTGCAGCTAGCGGGAAAGCCTACAATGAGCAGTTCTTC. Translating it yields CASSAASGKAYNEQFF. The chain recombines TRBV10-1 with TRBJ2-1; 9 bases fit TRBD2. CDR1 and CDR2 (germline): WNHNN, SYGVQD (reference sequence). Trimming took 4 bases from V and 2 from J; bases not matched to a gene: 6. The CDR3 runs to 16 residues.